One and the same sample provided the 19 T cell receptor beta chains below, sequenced in a study of blood T cell repertoires in COVID-19 (TCRdb year 2020). The protocol used for the library was the immunoSEQ multiplex PCR assay. In its TCRdb copy, this immuneACCESS table keeps in-frame sequences only and misses some clones. Where compared with another copy, unresolved V genes explain less than half of these, and the others have no known cause. This sample is represented by under 45,000 clones; around 86% of them were singletons. Clones ranked in the top ten supply over 9% of the sample. Sequencing was performed on peripheral blood. The source of these receptors is a man older than 75 with active COVID-19.

The J gene is TRBJ2-4, the V gene TRBV3-1 (or the pseudogene TRBV3-2); D might be TRBD2 (6 bases). This CDR3 has 13 amino acids. Germline CDR1 is LGHDT and CDR2 is YNNKEL (reference sequence). Between the trimmed V and J ends, which lost 11 bases and 0 bases, there was a span of 11 bases. CDR3 sequence: CAASDLAKNIQYF. CDR3 bases: TGTGCCGCTAGCGACCTAGCCAAAAACATTCAGTACTTC.

J is TRBJ1-2 and V is TRBV3-1 (or the pseudogene TRBV3-2); D remains ambiguous. Germline CDR1 reads LGHDT; CDR2 reads YNNKEL (reference sequence). The CDR3 is 12 residues long. V was pared by 2 bases and J by 10 bases, with 11 bases between. The CDR3 nucleotides are TGTGCCAGCAGCCAACTTGGGCTATTCTACACCTTC. Its protein product is CASSQLGLFYTF.

This clone was observed a single time. The chain employs TRBV10-3 and TRBJ2-7; 7 bases line up with TRBD1. Germline values: CDR1 ENHRY, CDR2 SYGVKD. V shed 4 bases and J 0 bases; nucleotides not matched to a gene: 3. This CDR3 is built from 14 residues. CDR3 region: CAISAGTDSYEQYF. The DNA for the CDR3 is TGTGCCATCAGTGCGGGGACAGACTCCTACGAGCAGTACTTC.

The chain carries TRBV25-1 and TRBJ1-5; 10 nucleotides agree with TRBD1. The CDR3 spans 15 residues. Looked up from germline, CDR1 is MGHDK and CDR2 is SYGVNS. Trimming removed 2 bases from V and 6 bases from J; junction bases left unmatched: 4. The CDR3 DNA follows: TGTGCCAGCAGTGAAGGGAGGACAGGGGGTCAGCCCCAGCATTTT. Protein product: CASSEGRTGGQPQHF.

This clone was detected only once. J is TRBJ1-2 and V is TRBV30; TRBD1 matches 7 bases. The V and J ends lost 2 bases and 4 bases, in that order; junction bases with no gene match: 7. The CDR3 loop spans 14 amino acids. Germline CDR1 and CDR2: GTSNPN and SVGIG (reference sequence). CDR3: CAWSRDRVTYGYTF. The CDR3 nucleotides read TGTGCCTGGAGTAGGGACAGAGTCACCTATGGCTACACCTTC. Based on the CDR3 plus reference TRBV30 and TRBJ1-2, the full variable domain is SQTIHQWPATLVQPVGSPLSLECTVEGTSNPNLYWYRQAAGRGLQLLFYSVGIGQISSEVPQNLSASRPQDRQFILSSKKLLLSDSGFYLCAWSRDRVTYGYTFGSGTRLTVV.

The V and J genes are TRBV28 and TRBJ1-5, with 7 positions matching TRBD1. Germline CDR1 MDHEN, CDR2 SYDVKM. Trimming at V came to 5 bases and at J to 4 bases, leaving 11 bases not matched to a gene. CDR3 length: 16 residues. CDR3 sequence: CASSRAGRGLNQPQHF. In nucleotides, the CDR3 is TGTGCCAGCAGTCGTGCCGGAAGGGGGCTGAATCAGCCCCAGCATTTT.

The chain couples TRBV7-4 to TRBJ2-2; 8 bases agree with TRBD1. Per the germline V gene, CDR1 is SGHVT and CDR2 is SQSDAQ. V lost 5 bases, J lost 5 bases, and 7 bases stayed unmatched. There are 15 residues in the CDR3. The DNA of the CDR3 is TGTGCCAGCAGCCAACACAGGGGGATGACCGGGGAGCTGTTTTTT. Its translation: CASSQHRGMTGELFF.

The chain employs TRBV19 and TRBJ2-2; D perhaps matches TRBD2 (6 bases). This CDR3 region has 15 residues. Germline values: CDR1 LNHDA, CDR2 SQIVND (reference sequence). Trimming cost V 6 bases and J 7 bases, with 18 bases left between them. CDR3 loop: CASSLIGGPSGELFF. The CDR3 coding sequence is TGTGCCAGTAGCTTAATCGGAGGGCCTAGCGGGGAGCTGTTTTTT.

This clone was counted between two and nine times. This rearrangement joins TRBV5-4 to TRBJ2-1, with a possible D match to TRBD2 (6 bases). V was pared by 0 bases and J by 9 bases, with 10 bases between. CDR1 is SGHNT, CDR2 YYREEE, per germline (reference sequence). CDR3 size: 13 residues. CDR3 DNA: TGTGCCAGCAGCTTGGCGGGAGCGCTTGAGCAGTTCTTC. It codes for CASSLAGALEQFF. The entire variable domain, with the rest obtained from reference TRBV5-4 and TRBJ2-1, is as follows: ETGVTQSPTHLIKTRGQQVTLRCSSQSGHNTVSWYQQALGQGPQFIFQYYREEENGRGNFPPRFSGLQFPNYSSELNVNALELDDSALYLCASSLAGALEQFFGPGTRLTVL.

The V call is TRBV4-3, the J call TRBJ2-1, with TRBD2 matching 13 bases. Germline loops: CDR1 LGHNA, CDR2 YSLEER. This CDR3 is 17 amino acids long. After removal of 5 bases from V and 9 bases from J, the junction contained 13 bases not matched to a gene. CDR3 DNA: TGCGCCAGCAGCTCGGTCTATGGACTAGCGGGAGTGGTTGAGCAGTTCTTC. Encoded protein: CASSSVYGLAGVVEQFF.

The chain couples TRBV6-5 to TRBJ2-2; 10 bases fit TRBD2. With V trimmed by 4 bases and J by 5 bases, 7 bases remained unmatched. Looked up from germline, CDR1 is MNHEY and CDR2 is SVGAGI. The CDR3 is 16 residues long. The CDR3 DNA follows: TGTGCCAGCAGTTCCCCGACTAGCGGGTTTACCGGGGAGCTGTTTTTT. It encodes CASSSPTSGFTGELFF.

V is TRBV28 and J is TRBJ2-1; D is possibly TRBD1 (5 bases). The germline V and J ends were trimmed by 2 bases and 0 bases, with 11 bases remaining between them. This CDR3 spans 16 amino acids. Germline CDR1 MDHEN, CDR2 SYDVKM. The CDR3 region is CASSLLQAASYNEQFF. CDR3 in DNA: TGTGCCAGCAGTTTACTACAGGCGGCCTCCTACAATGAGCAGTTCTTC.

This clone was detected only once. This sequence joins TRBV15 and TRBJ2-5, with a possible D match to TRBD2 (5 bases). In germline, CDR1 is LNHNV, CDR2 YYDKDF (reference sequence). This CDR3 region has 17 residues. V lost 0 bases and J 0 bases, leaving 14 bases between the germline ends. The CDR3 is CATSRDPRENHQETQYF. The CDR3 DNA reads TGTGCCACCAGCAGAGACCCGAGGGAAAACCACCAAGAGACCCAGTACTTC.

The chain joins TRBV27 to TRBJ2-7; 10 bases fit TRBD1. The CDR3 totals 13 residues. CDR1 is MNHEY and CDR2 is SMNVEV in the germline V gene (reference sequence). V shed 4 bases and J 6 bases; nucleotides not matched to a gene: 3. CDR3 DNA sequence: TGTGCCAGCAGTTGGACAGGGGGGAGCGAGCAGTACTTC. Protein sequence: CASSWTGGSEQYF.

This clone was counted between two and nine times. The chain couples TRBV9 to TRBJ1-1, with TRBD1 as a possible D gene (6 bases). The CDR3 contains 14 residues. CDR1 is SGDLS, CDR2 YYNGEE, per germline. V dropped 3 bases and J dropped 1 base, with 10 bases sitting between them. In DNA form, the CDR3 reads TGTGCCAGCAGCGGGGTAGGGGGGAACACTGAAGCTTTCTTT. Translation: CASSGVGGNTEAFF.

V and J are TRBV6-6 and TRBJ2-2, with TRBD2 matching over 7 bases. The germline V gene encodes CDR1 MNHNY and CDR2 SVGAGI (reference sequence). V lost 7 bases, J lost 5 bases, and 10 bases stayed unmatched. There are 15 residues in the CDR3. The CDR3 DNA is TGTGCCAGCACTCCCGCCGACGGGGGGACCGGGGAGCTGTTTTTT. The encoded protein is CASTPADGGTGELFF.

The V gene is TRBV3-1 (or the pseudogene TRBV3-2), the J gene TRBJ2-3; 7 bases agree with TRBD2. V was pared by 1 base and J by 0 bases, with 4 bases of the junction left unmatched. Germline CDR1 LGHDT, CDR2 YNNKEL (reference sequence). This CDR3 comprises 16 residues. The CDR3 reads CASSQGGGTSTDTQYF. Written as DNA, the CDR3 is TGTGCCAGCAGCCAAGGGGGAGGGACTAGCACAGATACGCAGTATTTT.

Only one count was recorded for this clone. The chain has TRBV6-4 and TRBJ1-1, with 7 positions matching TRBD1. The CDR3 runs to 13 residues. V trimming: 3 bases; J trimming: 5 bases; junction bases outside the gene matches: 3. Germline V gene lookup returns CDR1 MRHNA and CDR2 SNTAGT. DNA for the CDR3: TGTGCCAGCAGTGAGACAGGGTGGACTGAAGCTTTCTTT. Translation gives CASSETGWTEAFF.

The rearrangement joins TRBV29-1 to TRBJ1-2, with a weak D call TRBD1 (5 bases). CDR1 and CDR2 (germline): SQVTM, ANQGSEA. Trimming took off 4 bases at V and 8 bases at J, with 14 bases between the two ends. CDR3 length: 12 amino acids. The CDR3 region has the DNA TGCAGCGTTGCCCTGACGGGGGACGGCTACACCTTC. It yields the protein CSVALTGDGYTF.